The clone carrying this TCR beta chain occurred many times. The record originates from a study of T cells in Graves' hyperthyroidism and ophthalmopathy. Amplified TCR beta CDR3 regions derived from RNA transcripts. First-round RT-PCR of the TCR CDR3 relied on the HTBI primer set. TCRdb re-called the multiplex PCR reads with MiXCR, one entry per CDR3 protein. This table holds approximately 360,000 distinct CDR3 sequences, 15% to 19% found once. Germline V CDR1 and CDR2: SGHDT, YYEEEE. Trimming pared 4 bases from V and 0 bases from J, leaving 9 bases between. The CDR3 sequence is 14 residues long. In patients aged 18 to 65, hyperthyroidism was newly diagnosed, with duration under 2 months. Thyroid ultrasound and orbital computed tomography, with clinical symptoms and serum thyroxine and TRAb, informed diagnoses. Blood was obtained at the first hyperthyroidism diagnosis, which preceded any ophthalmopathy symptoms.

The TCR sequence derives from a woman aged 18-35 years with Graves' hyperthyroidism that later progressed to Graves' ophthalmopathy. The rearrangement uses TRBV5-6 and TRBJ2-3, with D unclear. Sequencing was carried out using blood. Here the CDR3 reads CASSPDVSTDTQYF. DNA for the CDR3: TGTGCCAGCAGCCCGGACGTTAGCACAGATACGCAGTATTTT.